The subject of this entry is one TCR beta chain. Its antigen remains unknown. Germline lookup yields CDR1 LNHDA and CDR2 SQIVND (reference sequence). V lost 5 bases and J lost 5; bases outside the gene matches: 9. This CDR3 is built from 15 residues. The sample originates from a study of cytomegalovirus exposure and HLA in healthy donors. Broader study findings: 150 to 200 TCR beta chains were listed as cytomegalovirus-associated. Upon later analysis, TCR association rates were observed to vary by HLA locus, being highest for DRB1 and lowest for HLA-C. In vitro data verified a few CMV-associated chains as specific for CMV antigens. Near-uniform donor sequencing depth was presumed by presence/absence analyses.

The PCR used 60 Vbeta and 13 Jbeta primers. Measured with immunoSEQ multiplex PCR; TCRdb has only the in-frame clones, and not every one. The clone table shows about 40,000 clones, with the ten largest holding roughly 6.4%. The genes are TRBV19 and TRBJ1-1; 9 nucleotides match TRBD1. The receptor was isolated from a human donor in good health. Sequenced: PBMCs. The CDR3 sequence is CASSPSTGGGTEAFF. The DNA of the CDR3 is TGTGCCAGTAGTCCATCGACAGGGGGGGGGACTGAAGCTTTCTTT.